This TCR beta chain was obtained from a study of lymphopenia after photon versus proton radiotherapy. Study observations and caveats: Photon-treated patients lost naive T cells and TCR diversity; proton-treated stayed stable. Survival link was tested only in deceased patients; proton benefit remains a possibility. After the lymphocyte nadir, photon-treated repertoires showed oligoclonal expansion, especially of CD8+ Temra cells.

The protocol was immunoSEQ multiplex PCR, while the TCRdb copy is restricted to in-frame clones and leaves out a portion. The sample consists of more than 20,000 clones, approximately 88% of them appearing once. To note about this clone: Its target is not known.

Trimming removed 5 bases from V and 4 bases from J, with 12 bases in between. Per germline, CDR1 SGHAT and CDR2 FQNNGV. This CDR3 has 14 residues. The origin of this receptor is a man aged 35-49 years with gastric cancer. The specimen comprised peripheral blood, sampled from a patient treated with photon-based radiotherapy. The chain uses TRBV11-2 and TRBJ1-3; the D gene is possibly TRBD1 (6 bases). The CDR3 DNA sequence: TGTGCCAGCAGCGGAGAGCAGGGGGGAAACACCATATATTTT. Protein sequence: CASSGEQGGNTIYF.